One and the same sample provided the 22 T cell receptor beta chains below, sequenced in a study of T cell repertoires in cytomegalovirus infection. TCRdb re-called the reads through MiXCR, storing one row per CDR3 protein. The repertoire has over 300,000 distinct CDR3 sequences, 8% to 9.5% of them found once; the top ten carry approximately 4.5%. Source material: PBMCs. These receptor sequences come from a human donor in good health (CMV status not recorded). Some clones in this sample may be carry-over from other donors' samples.

This clonotype was recorded at least ten times. The chain couples TRBV7-8 to TRBJ2-3; maybe TRBD2 (5 bases). The CDR3 consists of 14 residues. The germline V and J ends were trimmed by 6 bases and 0 bases, with 10 bases remaining between them. The germline V gene has CDR1 SGHVS and CDR2 FQNEAQ. Written as DNA, the CDR3 is TGTGCCAGCAGTGGCCGGGGAAGCACAGATACGCAGTATTTT. Translating gives CASSGRGSTDTQYF.

The chain links TRBV28 to TRBJ1-4; D is uncertain. V dropped 6 bases and J dropped 7 bases, with 9 bases sitting between them. This CDR3 comprises 12 residues. CDR1 is MDHEN and CDR2 is SYDVKM in the germline V gene. CDR3: CASSQRREKLFF. The CDR3, as DNA: TGTGCCAGCAGCCAACGGCGTGAAAAACTGTTTTTT.

This clonotype was observed a handful of times. The rearrangement links TRBV4-2 to TRBJ2-5, with a possible D match to TRBD1 (6 bases). The CDR3 is made up of 17 amino acids. The V end was cut by 0 bases, the J end by 2 bases, with 16 bases between. Germline CDR1 LGHNA, CDR2 YNFKEQ. The chain's CDR3 is CASSQEDGWGRQETQYF. CDR3 sequence (DNA): TGTGCCAGCAGCCAAGAAGACGGCTGGGGGCGGCAAGAGACCCAGTACTTC.

This clonotype came up many times. The gene calls are TRBV19 and TRBJ2-1; TRBD1 aligns across 10 bases. J was trimmed by 6 bases and V by 5 bases; bases with no gene match: 4. The CDR3 runs 14 residues. Germline V gene data show CDR1 as LNHDA and CDR2 as SQIVND (reference sequence). CDR3 sequence (DNA): TGTGCCAGTAGTGCCGGGACAGGGGTCAATGAGCAGTTCTTC. It specifies CASSAGTGVNEQFF.

This rearrangement joins TRBV12-3 or TRBV12-4 to TRBJ1-3; 10 nucleotides align to TRBD1. V lost 7 bases to trimming and J lost 0 bases; unmatched junction nucleotides: 12. The CDR3 consists of 18 residues. CDR3 in amino acids: CASTSNDRGLSSGNTIYF. CDR3 sequence (DNA): TGTGCCAGCACCTCCAACGACAGGGGGCTAAGCTCTGGAAACACCATATATTTT.

This clonotype was seen only a few times. The chain is built from TRBV7-6 and TRBJ2-5; TRBD2 aligns across 7 bases. The V gene end was trimmed by 3 bases and the J gene end by 5 bases; junction bases not matched to a gene: 6. Germline V gene lookup returns CDR1 SGHVS and CDR2 FNYEAQ. The CDR3 is 14 residues long. Here the CDR3 reads CASSFGKGGETQYF. The CDR3 DNA is TGTGCCAGCAGCTTCGGGAAGGGAGGGGAGACCCAGTACTTC.

J is TRBJ2-5 and V is TRBV5-4, with no clear D. The CDR3 sequence is 14 residues long. From germline, CDR1 is SGHNT and CDR2 YYREEE (reference sequence). V lost 3 bases and J lost 5, with 14 bases in between. The CDR3 loop is CASSSMLVGETQYF. DNA for the CDR3: TGTGCCAGCAGCTCGATGTTAGTAGGGGAGACCCAGTACTTC.

The DNA of the CDR3 is TGCGCCAGCAGCTCCGGACAGTACGATGGCTACACCTTC. It yields the protein CASSSGQYDGYTF. J is TRBJ1-2 and V is TRBV5-1, with a weak D call TRBD1 (6 bases). The germline V gene encodes CDR1 SGHRS and CDR2 YFSETQ. The CDR3 is 13 residues long. Trimming stripped 3 bases from V and 6 bases from J, with 12 bases between. The entire variable domain, with the rest obtained from reference TRBV5-1 and TRBJ1-2, is as follows: KAGVTQTPRYLIKTRGQQVTLSCSPISGHRSVSWYQQTPGQGLQFLFEYFSETQRNKGNFPGRFSGRQFSNSRSEMNVSTLELGDSALYLCASSSGQYDGYTFGSGTRLTVV.

Ten or more counts support this clonotype. The rearrangement links TRBV2 to TRBJ2-2; TRBD1 aligns across 8 bases. The germline V gene encodes CDR1 SNHLY and CDR2 FYNNEI. V lost 5 bases and J lost 4; bases outside the gene matches: 6. The CDR3 totals 15 residues. The CDR3 DNA reads TGTGCCAGCAGTTCCGACAGGGGACCCACCGGGGAGCTGTTTTTT. Its translation: CASSSDRGPTGELFF.

This clonotype was seen a handful of times. The V gene is TRBV28, the J gene TRBJ2-1; 7 bases line up with TRBD2. The V and J ends lost 6 bases and 4 bases, in that order; junction bases with no gene match: 12. There are 16 residues in the CDR3. Germline CDR1 and CDR2: MDHEN and SYDVKM. The CDR3 region is CASRWGSSGKYNEQFF. CDR3 nucleotide sequence: TGTGCCAGCAGGTGGGGGTCTAGCGGAAAGTACAATGAGCAGTTCTTC.

There are many counts of this clonotype. The V and J genes are TRBV28 and TRBJ2-7; 7 bases fit TRBD2. Trimming took 1 base from V and 7 from J; bases not matched to a gene: 10. Germline V CDR1 and CDR2: MDHEN, SYDVKM. The CDR3 is made up of 15 amino acids. Here the CDR3 DNA reads TGTGCCAGCAGTTTATACCGAGGGAGGGCGAGAGAGCAGTACTTC. Encoded protein: CASSLYRGRAREQYF.

The genes are TRBV6-2 or TRBV6-3 and TRBJ2-4, with D uncertain. Germline-derived CDR1 and CDR2 are MNHEY and SVGEGT. The CDR3 totals 15 residues. V was trimmed by 7 bases and J by 5 bases, leaving 18 bases between them. CDR3 in amino acids: CASNPARRIQNIQYF. CDR3 nucleotide sequence: TGTGCCAGCAACCCCGCACGGCGGATTCAAAACATTCAGTACTTC.

Many counts were recorded for this clonotype. The rearrangement links TRBV3-1 to TRBJ2-5; D is unresolved. Trimming stripped 4 bases from V and 5 bases from J, with 20 bases between. There are 16 residues in the CDR3. In germline, CDR1 is LGHDT, CDR2 YNNKEL (reference sequence). The CDR3 DNA reads TGTGCCAGCAGCCCCTCCTGGGCGGCCTCGGGCGAGACCCAGTACTTC. It is translated as CASSPSWAASGETQYF.

The V gene is TRBV7-8, the J gene TRBJ2-7; D assignment may be TRBD1 or TRBD2 (6 bases each). This CDR3 contains 13 residues. V was cut by 0 bases and J by 11 bases, with 14 bases left in between. The germline V gene encodes CDR1 SGHVS and CDR2 FQNEAQ. The CDR3 bases are TGTGCCAGCAGCTTAGCCGAATGGGGGGCCAAGTACTTC. Its protein product is CASSLAEWGAKYF.

At least ten counts were recorded for this clonotype. CDR3 amino acids: CASSLGDGGYGYTF. CDR3 DNA sequence: TGTGCCAGCAGCTTGGGGGACGGAGGCTATGGCTACACCTTC. The rearrangement uses TRBV11-1 and TRBJ1-2; perhaps TRBD1 as D (5 bases). With 3 bases removed from V and 4 bases from J, the gap between germline ends came to 12 bases. Germline assignment: CDR1 SGHAT and CDR2 FQDESV (reference sequence). The CDR3 consists of 14 residues. Using reference TRBV11-1 and TRBJ1-2 for the parts outside the CDR3, the full variable domain is EAEVAQSPRYKITEKSQAVAFWCDPISGHATLYWYRQILGQGPELLVQFQDESVVDDSQLPKDRFSAERLKGVDSTLKIQPAELGDSAMYLCASSLGDGGYGYTFGSGTRLTVV.

This clonotype appeared many times. This sequence joins TRBV7-2 and TRBJ2-5; either TRBD1 or TRBD2 may fit D (7 bases each). V lost 5 bases to trimming and J lost 1 base, with 11 bases between them. The CDR3 sequence is 14 residues long. CDR1 and CDR2 from the germline V gene are SGHTA and FQGNSA. The CDR3 region is CASSQGGGQETQYF. CDR3 nucleotide sequence: TGTGCCAGCAGCCAGGGGGGGGGCCAAGAGACCCAGTACTTC.

The chain links TRBV10-2 to TRBJ2-5; D is perhaps TRBD2 (6 bases). The CDR3 is 15 residues long. V shed 5 bases and J shed 2 bases, with 15 bases lying between them. CDR1 and CDR2 from the germline V gene are WSHSY and SAAADI. DNA of the CDR3: TGCGCCAGCAGTAACGAGCGGGCCAAGCAAGAGACCCAGTACTTC. Translating it yields CASSNERAKQETQYF.

This clonotype has only a few counts. V gene TRBV28 combines with J gene TRBJ2-7; possibly TRBD2 for D (6 bases). The CDR3 runs to 12 residues. Trimming removed 1 base from V and 8 bases from J, with 9 bases in between. The germline CDR1 and CDR2 sequences are MDHEN and SYDVKM. The CDR3 loop reads CASSLLRGKQYF. The CDR3 DNA is TGTGCCAGCAGTTTATTACGCGGGAAGCAGTACTTC.

The chain combines TRBV6-1 with TRBJ2-1, with TRBD2 identical over 12 bases. Germline CDR1 and CDR2: MNHNS and SASEGT. V lost 2 bases and J lost 7; bases outside the gene matches: 3. The CDR3 contains 15 residues. The CDR3 spells CASSELAGGPNEQFF. The DNA of the CDR3 is TGTGCCAGCAGTGAACTAGCGGGGGGGCCAAATGAGCAGTTCTTC.

This clonotype was seen many times. The chain joins TRBV4-3 to TRBJ2-5; 12 positions agree with TRBD2. V lost 1 base and J lost 4; bases outside the gene matches: 10. Germline V CDR1 and CDR2: LGHNA, YSLEER. This CDR3 is built from 18 residues. CDR3 bases: TGCGCCAGCAGCCAAGTCCTTCCTAGCGGGAGGGGAGGAGAGACCCAGTACTTC. Translated: CASSQVLPSGRGGETQYF.

This clonotype has just a few counts. The chain recombines TRBV6-5 with TRBJ2-3, with D perhaps matching TRBD2 (5 bases). Per germline, CDR1 MNHEY and CDR2 SVGAGI. The CDR3 contains 13 residues. The V gene lost 0 bases and the J gene lost 8 bases, with 9 bases spanning the gap. This CDR3 is CASSYSKEGTQYF. CDR3 sequence (DNA): TGTGCCAGCAGTTACTCGAAAGAGGGTACGCAGTATTTT.

This clonotype was counted a few times. The chain couples TRBV6-1 to TRBJ2-1, with D unresolved. The ends were cut back, 8 bases at V and 5 bases at J, with 7 bases in the middle. CDR1 and CDR2 (germline): MNHNS, SASEGT. This CDR3 is built from 11 residues. The CDR3: CASDGHNEQFF. CDR3 DNA: TGTGCCAGCGACGGACACAATGAGCAGTTCTTC.